The sequence of this TCR beta chain was determined in a study of T cell clonality in common variable immunodeficiency. This clone appeared many times. Its antigen remains unidentified. The read terminates 3 residues ahead of where the CDR3 ends, so the germline J gene completes it. The CDR3 sequence is 14 residues long. V dropped 4 bases and J dropped 3 bases, with 12 bases sitting between them. The germline V gene encodes CDR1 SGHAT and CDR2 FQNNGV. Sequencing used immunoSEQ multiplex PCR; TCRdb keeps in-frame clones, though not all of them. The sample was found to contain 21,000 or so clones, and every one recurs. Broader study findings: Fewer deletions and N-nucleotide insertions were reportedly seen in common variable immunodeficiency TCR beta sequences. Links between repertoire features and CVID complications were heterogeneity-limited.

Blood samples were heparinized, 5 to 8 ml per donor. The clonotype was recovered from a human donor with common variable immunodeficiency. The chain carries TRBV11-2 and TRBJ2-5, with D possibly matching TRBD1 (5 bases). The sample was peripheral blood mononuclear cells. CDR3 DNA (partial): TGTGCCAGCAGCTCCAGGGCAAGGGAAGAGACC. Protein sequence: CASSSRAREET. The whole CDR3 protein is CASSSRAREETQYF.